This record concerns one TCR beta chain sequence. Distinct nucleotide sequences in the sample also encode this CDR3. The data derive from a study of blood T cell repertoires in COVID-19. Study at large: COVID-19 samples from acute and convalescent phases originated in the United States, Italy and Spain. Nucleic acid was either cDNA or gDNA, and it came from T cells, B-cell-depleted T cells, or PBMCs.

In the original analysis: Amplifying reference gene primers gave estimates of nucleated cell counts. Libraries were prepared by immunoSEQ multiplex PCR; TCRdb keeps only in-frame clonotypes and omits some of them. V and J calls and clone size are as listed in that table; D and trimming were resolved from the DNA. The sample yields some 260,000 clones, approximately 86% seen once. V dropped 4 bases and J dropped 3; count of bases not matched to a gene: 3. CDR3 length: 14 amino acids. The germline V gene encodes CDR1 SGHRS and CDR2 YFSETQ. This TCR was sampled from a woman younger than 30 with acute or convalescent COVID-19. The gene calls are TRBV5-1 and TRBJ1-4; 7 bases match TRBD1. The sample taken for sequencing was peripheral blood. CDR3: CASSRDSPNEKLFF. The CDR3 region has the DNA TGCGCCAGCAGCAGGGACAGCCCTAATGAAAAACTGTTTTTT.